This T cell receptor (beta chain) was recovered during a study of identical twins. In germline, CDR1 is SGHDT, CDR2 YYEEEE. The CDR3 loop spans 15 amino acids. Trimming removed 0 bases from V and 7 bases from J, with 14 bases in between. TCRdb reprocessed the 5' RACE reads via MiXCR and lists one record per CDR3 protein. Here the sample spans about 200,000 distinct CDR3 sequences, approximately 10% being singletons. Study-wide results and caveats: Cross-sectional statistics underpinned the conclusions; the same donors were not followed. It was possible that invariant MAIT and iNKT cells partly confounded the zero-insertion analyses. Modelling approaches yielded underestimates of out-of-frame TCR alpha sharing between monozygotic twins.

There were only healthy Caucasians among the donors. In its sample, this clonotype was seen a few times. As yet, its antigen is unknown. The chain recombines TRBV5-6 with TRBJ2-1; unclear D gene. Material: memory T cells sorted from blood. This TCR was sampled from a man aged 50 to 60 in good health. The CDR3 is CASSLGVEYKNEQFF. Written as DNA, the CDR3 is TGTGCCAGCAGCTTGGGAGTAGAATACAAAAATGAGCAGTTCTTC.